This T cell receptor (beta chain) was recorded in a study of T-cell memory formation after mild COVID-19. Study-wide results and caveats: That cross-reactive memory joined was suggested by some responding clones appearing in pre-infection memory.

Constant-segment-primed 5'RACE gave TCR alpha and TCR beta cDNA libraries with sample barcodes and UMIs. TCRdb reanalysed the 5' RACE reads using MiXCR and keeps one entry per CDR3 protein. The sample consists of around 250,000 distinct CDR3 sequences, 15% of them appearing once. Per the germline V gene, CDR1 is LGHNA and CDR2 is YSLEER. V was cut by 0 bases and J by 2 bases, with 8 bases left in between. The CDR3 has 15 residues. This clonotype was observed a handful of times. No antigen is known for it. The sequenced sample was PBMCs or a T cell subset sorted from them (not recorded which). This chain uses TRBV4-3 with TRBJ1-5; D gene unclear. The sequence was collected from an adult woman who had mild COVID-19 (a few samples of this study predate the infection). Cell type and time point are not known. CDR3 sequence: CASSQDVFGNQPQHF. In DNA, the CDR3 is TGCGCCAGCAGCCAAGATGTATTCGGCAATCAGCCCCAGCATTTT.